This T cell receptor (beta chain) emerged from a study of blood T cell repertoires in COVID-19 (dated by TCRdb to the early 2020s). About the investigation overall: The collaborator samples originated in the United States, Italy and Spain and spanned the acute and convalescent phases of COVID-19. The material from the prospective study consisted of cDNA or gDNA derived from T cells, B-cell-depleted T cells, or PBMCs. Deeply sampled blood TCRbeta repertoires from subjects exposed to, actively infected with, or recovered from COVID-19 were included in the dataset. A freely available public database, intended as a resource for researchers studying the immune response to SARS-CoV-2, is where the repertoires were released. The samples were drawn from the first 160 participants of the ongoing ImmuneRACE study and from 1,200 or so subjects provided by 6 global collaborators. The sample metadata nearly always contained a de-identified subject ID, COVID-19 status, age in years and sex. Where available, HLA class I and class II types were taken from metadata supplied by the sample provider and were not determined by assay-based typing. The study at large found these results: Clinical and demographic metadata were provided uncurated, with the amount varying by source and participant.

TCRbeta CDR3 regions were amplified from genomic DNA using the immunoSEQ Assay, a bias-controlled multiplex PCR. The original pipeline was this. Nucleated cell counts per sample were estimated from amplification of reference gene primers within the assay. To quantify the absolute abundance of each unique TCRbeta CDR3 rearrangement, sequence reads were collapsed and filtered. For each sample, productive Simpson clonality was calculated as the square root of Simpson's diversity index across productive rearrangements. Here the immuneACCESS table is served through TCRdb, limited to in-frame sequences with V and J called. Missing clones are a known gap in these copies; in checked studies unresolved V genes cover under half, and the rest lacks a known reason. That table gives V, J and clone size, and the DNA gave D and trimming. The sample table records approximately 290,000 clones; nearly 90% of these occur just once. 11% of the sample is in the top ten clones.

In Seattle, one collaborating source enrolled patients while the infection was active and tracked those patients longitudinally over the course of disease. Each collaborating institution followed its own protocols to collect whole blood in K2EDTA tubes. For TCRbeta analysis, collaborators shipped samples in one of three forms: frozen whole blood, isolated PBMCs, or DNA extracted from either of those sample types. V lost 3 bases and J lost 4 bases; the stretch between them is 9 bases long. Including cysteine and phenylalanine, the CDR3 has 13 amino acids. Of all the DNA, just the CDR3 is kept, 39 bases in frame from base 1. CDR1 LNHDA and CDR2 SQIVND are derived from the germline V gene (reference sequence). To note about this clone: There is no known antigen for this receptor. No quality values exist for individual bases; no much larger clone is one base distant.

The chain uses TRBV19 and TRBJ1-1; no D gene can be assigned with confidence. This clonotype was obtained from a woman in her 30s with COVID-19, enrolled during active disease. Sequenced sample: peripheral blood. The DNA is as follows: TGTGCCAGTAGTATGGGAGTTTTCACTGAAGCTTTCTTT. It is translated as CASSMGVFTEAFF.